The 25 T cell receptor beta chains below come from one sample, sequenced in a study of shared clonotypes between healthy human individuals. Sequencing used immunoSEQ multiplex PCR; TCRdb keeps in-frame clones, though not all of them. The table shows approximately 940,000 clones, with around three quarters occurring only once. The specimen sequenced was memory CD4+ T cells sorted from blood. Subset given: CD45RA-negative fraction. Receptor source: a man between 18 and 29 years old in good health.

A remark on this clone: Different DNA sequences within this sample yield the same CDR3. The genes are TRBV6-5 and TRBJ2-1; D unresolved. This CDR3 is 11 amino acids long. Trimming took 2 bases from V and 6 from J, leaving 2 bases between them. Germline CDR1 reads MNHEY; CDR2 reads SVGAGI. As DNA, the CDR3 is TGTGCCAGCAGTTACGGCAATGAGCAGTTCTTC. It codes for CASSYGNEQFF.

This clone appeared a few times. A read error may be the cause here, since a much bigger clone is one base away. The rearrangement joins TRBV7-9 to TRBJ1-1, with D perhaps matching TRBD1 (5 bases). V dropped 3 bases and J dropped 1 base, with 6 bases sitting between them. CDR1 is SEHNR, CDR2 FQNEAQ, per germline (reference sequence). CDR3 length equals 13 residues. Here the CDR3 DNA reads TGTGCCAGCAGCTTTGGGGCGAACACTGAAGCTTTCTTT. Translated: CASSFGANTEAFF.

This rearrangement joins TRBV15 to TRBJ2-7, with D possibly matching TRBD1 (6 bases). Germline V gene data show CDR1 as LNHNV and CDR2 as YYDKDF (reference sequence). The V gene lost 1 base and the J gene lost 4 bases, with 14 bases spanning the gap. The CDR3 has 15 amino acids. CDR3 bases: TGTGCCACCAGCAGAGCTGGGCAGGGGATTTACGAGCAGTACTTC. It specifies CATSRAGQGIYEQYF.

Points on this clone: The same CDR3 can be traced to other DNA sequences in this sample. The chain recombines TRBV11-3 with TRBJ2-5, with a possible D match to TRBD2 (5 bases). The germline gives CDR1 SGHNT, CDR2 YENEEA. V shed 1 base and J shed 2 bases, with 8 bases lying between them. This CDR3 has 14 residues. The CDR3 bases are TGTGCCAGCAGCTTAGGAGAGGGTCAAGAGACCCAGTACTTC. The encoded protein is CASSLGEGQETQYF.

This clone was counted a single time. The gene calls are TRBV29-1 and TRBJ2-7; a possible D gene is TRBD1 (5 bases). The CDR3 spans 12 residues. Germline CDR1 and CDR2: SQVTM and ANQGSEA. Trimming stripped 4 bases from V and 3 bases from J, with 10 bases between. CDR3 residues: CSVAPDNYEQYF. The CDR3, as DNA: TGCAGCGTTGCCCCGGACAACTACGAGCAGTACTTC.

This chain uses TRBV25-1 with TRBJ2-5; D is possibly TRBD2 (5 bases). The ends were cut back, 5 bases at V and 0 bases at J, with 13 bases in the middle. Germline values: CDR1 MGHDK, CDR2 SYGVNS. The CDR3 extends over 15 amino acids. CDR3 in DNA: TGTGCCAGCAGTAGGGTTGCGGGTCACCAAGAGACCCAGTACTTC. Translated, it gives CASSRVAGHQETQYF.

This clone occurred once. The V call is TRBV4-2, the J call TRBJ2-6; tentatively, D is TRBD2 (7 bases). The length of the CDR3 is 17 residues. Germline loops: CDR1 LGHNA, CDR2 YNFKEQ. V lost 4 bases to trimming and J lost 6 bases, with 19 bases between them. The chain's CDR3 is CASSPQLGGRAANVLTF. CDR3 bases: TGTGCCAGCAGCCCCCAGTTGGGGGGGCGAGCGGCCAACGTCCTGACTTTC.

The CDR3 DNA sequence: TGTGCCAGCAGCCGCGACCTGACAGGGAGGCGGGAAAAACTGTTTTTT. It codes for CASSRDLTGRREKLFF. The chain couples TRBV16 to TRBJ1-4, with TRBD1 identical over 7 bases. With V trimmed by 4 bases and J by 8 bases, 13 bases remained unmatched. The CDR3 loop spans 16 amino acids. The germline V gene encodes CDR1 KGHSY and CDR2 FQNENV.

CDR3 sequence: CAWDFSGSDGSGQFF. The CDR3 nucleotides are TGTGCCTGGGACTTTAGCGGGAGTGATGGAAGCGGGCAGTTCTTC. The rearrangement links TRBV30 to TRBJ2-1; 9 nucleotides line up with TRBD2. The ends lost 5 bases at V and 12 bases at J; junction bases unmatched: 17. The CDR3 spans 15 residues. Germline V gene lookup returns CDR1 GTSNPN and CDR2 SVGIG (reference sequence).

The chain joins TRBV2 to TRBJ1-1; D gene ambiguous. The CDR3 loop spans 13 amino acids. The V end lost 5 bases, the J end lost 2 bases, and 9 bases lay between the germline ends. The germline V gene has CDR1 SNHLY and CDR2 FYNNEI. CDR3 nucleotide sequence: TGTGCCAGCAGTATCCAGAGAAACACTGAAGCTTTCTTT. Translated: CASSIQRNTEAFF. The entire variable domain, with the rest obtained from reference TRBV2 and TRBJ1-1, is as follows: EPEVTQTPSHQVTQMGQEVILRCVPISNHLYFYWYRQILGQKVEFLVSFYNNEISEKSEIFDDQFSVERPDGSNFTLKIRSTKLEDSAMYFCASSIQRNTEAFFGQGTRLTVV.

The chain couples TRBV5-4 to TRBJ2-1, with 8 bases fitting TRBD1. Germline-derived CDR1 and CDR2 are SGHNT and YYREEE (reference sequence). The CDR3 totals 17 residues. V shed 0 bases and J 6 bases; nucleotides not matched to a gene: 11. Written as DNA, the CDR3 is TGTGCCAGCAGCTTGGGAAACGGACAGGGTGCCGGCAATGAGCAGTTCTTC. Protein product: CASSLGNGQGAGNEQFF.

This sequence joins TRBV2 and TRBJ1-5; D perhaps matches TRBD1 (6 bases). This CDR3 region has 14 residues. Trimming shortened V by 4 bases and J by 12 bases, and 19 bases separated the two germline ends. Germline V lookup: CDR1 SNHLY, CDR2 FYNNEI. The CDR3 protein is CASSGGQLARYQHF. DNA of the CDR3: TGTGCCAGCAGTGGTGGACAGCTAGCCCGATACCAGCATTTT.

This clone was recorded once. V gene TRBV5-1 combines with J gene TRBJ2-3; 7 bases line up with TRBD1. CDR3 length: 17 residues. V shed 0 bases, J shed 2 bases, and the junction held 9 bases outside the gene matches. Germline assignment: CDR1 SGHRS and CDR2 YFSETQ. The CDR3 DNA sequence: TGCGCCAGCAGCTTGGGGGACAGCAATTCATTCACAGATACGCAGTATTTT. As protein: CASSLGDSNSFTDTQYF.

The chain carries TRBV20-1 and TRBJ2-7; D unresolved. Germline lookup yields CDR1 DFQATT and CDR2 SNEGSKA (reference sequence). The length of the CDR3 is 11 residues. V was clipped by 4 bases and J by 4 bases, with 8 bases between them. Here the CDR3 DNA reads TGCAGTGCTACGGAAGAATACGAGCAGTACTTC. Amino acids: CSATEEYEQYF.

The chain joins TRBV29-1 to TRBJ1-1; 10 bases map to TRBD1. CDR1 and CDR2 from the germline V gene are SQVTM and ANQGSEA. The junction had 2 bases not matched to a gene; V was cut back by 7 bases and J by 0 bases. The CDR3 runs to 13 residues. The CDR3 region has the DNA TGCAGCGCTGACAGGGGGCTGAACACTGAAGCTTTCTTT. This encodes CSADRGLNTEAFF.

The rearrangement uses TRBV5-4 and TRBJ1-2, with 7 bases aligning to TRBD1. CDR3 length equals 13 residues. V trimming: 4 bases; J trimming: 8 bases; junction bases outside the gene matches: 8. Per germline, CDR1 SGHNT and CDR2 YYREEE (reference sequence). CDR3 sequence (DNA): TGTGCCAGCAGCGTACAGGGGATGGGAGGCTACACCTTC. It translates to CASSVQGMGGYTF.

The CDR3 loop reads CASSVEVVDTEAFF. CDR3 bases: TGTGCCAGCAGCGTAGAAGTGGTAGACACTGAAGCTTTCTTT. The chain carries TRBV9 and TRBJ1-1; D gene ambiguous. Trimming pared 0 bases from V and 3 bases from J, leaving 9 bases between. The CDR3 loop spans 14 amino acids. The V gene's germline CDR1 is SGDLS and CDR2 YYNGEE.

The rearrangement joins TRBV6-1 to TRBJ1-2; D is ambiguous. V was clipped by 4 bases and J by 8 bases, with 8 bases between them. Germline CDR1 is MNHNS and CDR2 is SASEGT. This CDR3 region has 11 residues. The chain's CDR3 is CASSVFQGYTF. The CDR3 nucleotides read TGTGCCAGCAGTGTCTTCCAGGGCTACACCTTC.

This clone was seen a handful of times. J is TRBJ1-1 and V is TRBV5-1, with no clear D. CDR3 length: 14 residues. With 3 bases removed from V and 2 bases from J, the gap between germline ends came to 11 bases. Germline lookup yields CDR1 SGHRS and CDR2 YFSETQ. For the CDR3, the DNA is TGCGCCAGCAGCTCCGGACTAATCAACACTGAAGCTTTCTTT. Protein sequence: CASSSGLINTEAFF.

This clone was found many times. CDR3 DNA sequence: TGTGCCAGCCGACTAGCGGGAGGGGATACGCAGTATTTT. Translating gives CASRLAGGDTQYF. The rearrangement joins TRBV7-8 to TRBJ2-3, with 14 bases identical to TRBD2. In germline, CDR1 is SGHVS, CDR2 FQNEAQ. CDR3 length equals 13 residues. V shed 8 bases, J shed 6 bases, and the junction held 1 base outside the gene matches.

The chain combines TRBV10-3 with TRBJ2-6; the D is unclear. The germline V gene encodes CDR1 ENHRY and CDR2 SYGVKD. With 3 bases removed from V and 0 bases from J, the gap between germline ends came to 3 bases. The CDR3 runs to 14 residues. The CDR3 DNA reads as TGTGCCATCAGTGATGGCTCTGGGGCCAACGTCCTGACTTTC. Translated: CAISDGSGANVLTF.

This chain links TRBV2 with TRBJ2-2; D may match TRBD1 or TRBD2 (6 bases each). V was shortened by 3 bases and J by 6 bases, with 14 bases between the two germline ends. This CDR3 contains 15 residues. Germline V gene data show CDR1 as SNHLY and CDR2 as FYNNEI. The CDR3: CASSDLGGGAGELFF. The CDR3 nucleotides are TGTGCCAGCAGTGATCTTGGAGGGGGAGCCGGGGAGCTGTTTTTT.

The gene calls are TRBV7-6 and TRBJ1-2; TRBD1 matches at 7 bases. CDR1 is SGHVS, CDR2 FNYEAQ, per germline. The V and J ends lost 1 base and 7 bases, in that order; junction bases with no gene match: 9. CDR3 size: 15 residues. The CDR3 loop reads CASSLDATGSIGYTF. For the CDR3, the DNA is TGTGCCAGCAGCTTAGATGCGACAGGGTCTATTGGCTACACCTTC.

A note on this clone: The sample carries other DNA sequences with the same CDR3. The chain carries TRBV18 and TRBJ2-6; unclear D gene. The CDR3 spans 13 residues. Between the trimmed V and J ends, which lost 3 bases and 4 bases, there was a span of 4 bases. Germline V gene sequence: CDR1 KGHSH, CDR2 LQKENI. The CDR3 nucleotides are TGTGCCAGCTCACCGGACGGGGCCAACGTCCTGACTTTC. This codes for CASSPDGANVLTF. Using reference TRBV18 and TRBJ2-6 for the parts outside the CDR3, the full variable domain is NAGVMQNPRHLVRRRGQEARLRCSPMKGHSHVYWYRQLPEEGLKFMVYLQKENIIDESGMPKERFSAEFPKEGPSILRIQQVVRGDSAAYFCASSPDGANVLTFGAGSRLTVL.

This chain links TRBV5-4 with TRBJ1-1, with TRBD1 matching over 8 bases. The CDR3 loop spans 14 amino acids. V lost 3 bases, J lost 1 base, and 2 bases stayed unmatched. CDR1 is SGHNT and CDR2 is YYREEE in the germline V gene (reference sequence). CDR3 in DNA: TGTGCCAGCAGCTCAGGGACAGGGAACACTGAAGCTTTCTTT. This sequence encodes CASSSGTGNTEAFF.